The 9 T cell receptor beta chains presented below share a single source sample, sequenced in a study of CD8 T cells in ankylosing spondylitis (dated by TCRdb to between 2016 and 2019). Libraries were made using 5' RACE. TCRdb names Illumina HiSeq 2500 as the instrument used. The raw public reads went through TCRdb reprocessing: fastp at Q25, MiXCR clone calling, in-frame beta chains kept. When rows share a CDR3 protein, they turn into one entry using the most common DNA and genes. The sample contains 350,000 or so distinct CDR3 sequences, roughly 12% of them found a single time. About 10% of the sample lies in the top ten. Sequencing was done on a sample of blood, either unsorted or a sorted T cell fraction (not recorded which). The receptor set was obtained from a female donor with ankylosing spondylitis or in good health (not recorded which).

This clonotype was seen many times. The chain couples TRBV15 to TRBJ2-1; the match to TRBD1 covers 10 bases. This CDR3 has 16 amino acids. CDR1 and CDR2 (germline): LNHNV, YYDKDF (reference sequence). Trimming cost V 8 bases and J 7 bases; bases outside gene matches: 14. Here the CDR3 DNA reads TGTGCCACCGCACCCCCCTCTGCGGGACAGGGGAATGAGCAGTTCTTC. It yields the protein CATAPPSAGQGNEQFF. The whole variable domain, filled in from reference TRBV15 and TRBJ2-1, reads DAMVIQNPRYQVTQFGKPVTLSCSQTLNHNVMYWYQQKSSQAPKLLFHYYDKDFNNEADTPDNFQSRRPNTSFCFLDIRSPGLGDTAMYLCATAPPSAGQGNEQFFGPGTRLTVL.

The V and J genes are TRBV27 and TRBJ1-5, with 11 bases identical to TRBD1. V shed 7 bases, J shed 1 base, and the junction held 6 bases outside the gene matches. The germline V gene encodes CDR1 MNHEY and CDR2 SMNVEV (reference sequence). This CDR3 is 16 amino acids long. The DNA of the CDR3 is TGTGCCAGCACAAGGACAGGGGGCAGGAGCAATCAGCCCCAGCATTTT. Amino acids: CASTRTGGRSNQPQHF.

This clonotype appeared a few times. The V gene is TRBV30, the J gene TRBJ2-7; D remains ambiguous. The CDR3 consists of 12 residues. Germline CDR1 reads GTSNPN; CDR2 reads SVGIG (reference sequence). Trimming took 8 bases from V and 3 from J, leaving 14 bases between them. CDR3 in amino acids: CAGNSGIYEQYF. DNA for the CDR3: TGTGCCGGTAATAGTGGGATCTACGAGCAGTACTTC. Together with reference TRBV30 and TRBJ2-7, the CDR3 gives the full variable domain: SQTIHQWPATLVQPVGSPLSLECTVEGTSNPNLYWYRQAAGRGLQLLFYSVGIGQISSEVPQNLSASRPQDRQFILSSKKLLLSDSGFYLCAGNSGIYEQYFGPGTRLTVT.

This chain links TRBV7-6 with TRBJ2-1; 7 nucleotides agree with TRBD2. The CDR3 spans 14 residues. CDR1 is SGHVS and CDR2 is FNYEAQ in the germline V gene. The V and J ends lost 4 bases and 6 bases, in that order; junction bases with no gene match: 6. The CDR3 loop reads CASSWREGRNEQFF. Written as DNA, the CDR3 is TGTGCCAGCAGCTGGAGGGAGGGCCGCAATGAGCAGTTCTTC.

This clonotype came up many times. J is TRBJ2-7 and V is TRBV20-1; D possibly matches TRBD1 or TRBD2 (5 bases each). The CDR3 spans 14 residues. Trimming stripped 3 bases from V and 4 bases from J, with 16 bases between. Germline V lookup: CDR1 DFQATT, CDR2 SNEGSKA (reference sequence). The CDR3 DNA is TGCAGTGCTAGTCGGGGACGGATATCGTACGAGCAGTACTTC. Translation: CSASRGRISYEQYF.

This clonotype was seen many times. The chain carries TRBV20-1 and TRBJ2-7; 9 nucleotides match TRBD2. V shed 5 bases and J 4 bases; nucleotides not matched to a gene: 6. The germline V gene encodes CDR1 DFQATT and CDR2 SNEGSKA (reference sequence). This CDR3 is built from 13 residues. This CDR3 reads CSAVPSGIYEQYF. CDR3 nucleotide sequence: TGCAGTGCTGTTCCTAGCGGGATATACGAGCAGTACTTC.

This clonotype appeared many times. The rearrangement uses TRBV5-1 and TRBJ2-1, with TRBD2 matching 9 bases. The CDR3 runs 15 residues. V trimming: 0 bases; J trimming: 4 bases; junction bases outside the gene matches: 2. In germline, CDR1 is SGHRS, CDR2 YFSETQ. The DNA of the CDR3 is TGCGCCAGCAGCTTGGGGACTAGCGAATACAATGAGCAGTTCTTC. It specifies CASSLGTSEYNEQFF.

This clonotype has a handful of counts. This sequence joins TRBV3-1 and TRBJ2-2, with D perhaps TRBD2 (6 bases). Germline V gene data show CDR1 as LGHDT and CDR2 as YNNKEL (reference sequence). CDR3 length: 19 residues. V shed 0 bases and J shed 5 bases, with 22 bases lying between them. The CDR3 spells CASSQDDIPGRGGTGELFF. CDR3 nucleotides: TGTGCCAGCAGCCAAGATGACATCCCCGGGCGGGGAGGTACCGGGGAGCTGTTTTTT.

This clonotype has at least ten counts. The chain has TRBV5-1 and TRBJ1-2; D gene ambiguous. There are 17 residues in the CDR3. V shed 4 bases and J shed 0 bases, with 19 bases lying between them. Germline CDR1 SGHRS, CDR2 YFSETQ. CDR3: CASSPLGGLTSNYGYTF. CDR3 sequence (DNA): TGCGCCAGCAGCCCCTTAGGAGGCCTGACTTCTAACTATGGCTACACCTTC.